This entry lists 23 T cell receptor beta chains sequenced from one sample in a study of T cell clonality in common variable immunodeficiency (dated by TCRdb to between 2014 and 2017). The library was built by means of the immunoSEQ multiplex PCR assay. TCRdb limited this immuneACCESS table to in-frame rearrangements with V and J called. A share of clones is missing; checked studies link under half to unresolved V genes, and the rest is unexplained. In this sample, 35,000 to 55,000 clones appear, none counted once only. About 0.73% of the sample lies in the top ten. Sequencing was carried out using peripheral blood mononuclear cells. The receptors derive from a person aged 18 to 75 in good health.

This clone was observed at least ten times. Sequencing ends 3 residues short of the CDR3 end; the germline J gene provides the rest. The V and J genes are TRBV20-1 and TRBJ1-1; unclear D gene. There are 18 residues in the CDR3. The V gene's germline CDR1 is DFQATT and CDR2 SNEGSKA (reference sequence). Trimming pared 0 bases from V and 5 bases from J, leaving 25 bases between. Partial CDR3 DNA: TGCAGTGCTAGAGATCTCAGACGCGCCCAGGAGAGGAAGACTGAA. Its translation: CSARDLRRAQERKTE. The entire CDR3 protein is CSARDLRRAQERKTEAFF.

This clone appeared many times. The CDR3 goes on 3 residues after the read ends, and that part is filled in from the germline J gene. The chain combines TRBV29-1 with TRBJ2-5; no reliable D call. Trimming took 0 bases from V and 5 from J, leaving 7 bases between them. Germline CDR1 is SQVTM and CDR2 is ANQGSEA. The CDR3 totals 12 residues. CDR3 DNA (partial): TGCAGCGTTGAAGATCAGGCGGAGACC. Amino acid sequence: CSVEDQAET. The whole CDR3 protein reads CSVEDQAETQYF.

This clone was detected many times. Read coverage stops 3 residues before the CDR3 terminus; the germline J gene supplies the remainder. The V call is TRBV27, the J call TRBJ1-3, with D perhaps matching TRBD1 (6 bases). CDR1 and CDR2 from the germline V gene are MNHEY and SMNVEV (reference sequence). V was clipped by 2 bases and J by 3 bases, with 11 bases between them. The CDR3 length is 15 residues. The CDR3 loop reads CASSLIGGLGNTIYF. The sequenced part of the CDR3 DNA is TGTGCCAGCAGTTTAATCGGGGGGCTTGGAAACACC.

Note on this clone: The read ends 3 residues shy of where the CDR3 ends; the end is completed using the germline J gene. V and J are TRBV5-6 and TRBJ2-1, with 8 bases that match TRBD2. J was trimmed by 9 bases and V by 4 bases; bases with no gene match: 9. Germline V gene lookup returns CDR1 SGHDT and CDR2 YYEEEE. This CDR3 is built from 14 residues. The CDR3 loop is CASSRDGGGLEQFF. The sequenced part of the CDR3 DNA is TGTGCCAGCAGCCGCGACGGGGGGGGGCTTGAG.

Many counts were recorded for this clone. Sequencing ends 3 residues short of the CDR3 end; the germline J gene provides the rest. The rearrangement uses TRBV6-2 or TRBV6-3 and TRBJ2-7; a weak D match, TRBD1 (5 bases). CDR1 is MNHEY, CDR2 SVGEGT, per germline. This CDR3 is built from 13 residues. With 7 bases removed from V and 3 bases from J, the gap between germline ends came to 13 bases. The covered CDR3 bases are TGTGCCAGCACCAAGGGGTGGGGCTACGAG. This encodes CASTKGWGYE. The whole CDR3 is CASTKGWGYEQYF.

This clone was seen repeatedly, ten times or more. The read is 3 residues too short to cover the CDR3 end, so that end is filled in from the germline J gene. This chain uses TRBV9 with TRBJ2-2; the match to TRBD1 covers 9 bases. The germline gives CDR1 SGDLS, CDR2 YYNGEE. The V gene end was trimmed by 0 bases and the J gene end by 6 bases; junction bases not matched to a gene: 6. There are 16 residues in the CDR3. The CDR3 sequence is CASSVGAGTGSGELFF. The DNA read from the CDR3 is TGTGCCAGCAGCGTAGGGGCAGGGACAGGGTCCGGGGAG.

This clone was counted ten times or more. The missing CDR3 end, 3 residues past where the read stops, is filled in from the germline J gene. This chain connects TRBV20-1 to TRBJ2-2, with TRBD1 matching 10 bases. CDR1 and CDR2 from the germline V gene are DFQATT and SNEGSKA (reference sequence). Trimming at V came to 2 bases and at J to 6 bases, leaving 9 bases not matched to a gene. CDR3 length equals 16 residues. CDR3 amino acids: CSARLEGTGDAGELFF. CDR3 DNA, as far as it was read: TGCAGTGCTAGATTGGAGGGGACAGGGGACGCCGGGGAG.

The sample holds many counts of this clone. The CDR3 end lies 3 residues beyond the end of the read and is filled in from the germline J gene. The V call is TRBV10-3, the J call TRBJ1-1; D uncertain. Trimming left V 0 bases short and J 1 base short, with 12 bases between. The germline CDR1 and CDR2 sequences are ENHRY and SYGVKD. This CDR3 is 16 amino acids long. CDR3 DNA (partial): TGTGCCATCAGTGAGTCAGGAGGGCGGGGGAACACTGAA. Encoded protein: CAISESGGRGNTE. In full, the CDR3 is CAISESGGRGNTEAFF.

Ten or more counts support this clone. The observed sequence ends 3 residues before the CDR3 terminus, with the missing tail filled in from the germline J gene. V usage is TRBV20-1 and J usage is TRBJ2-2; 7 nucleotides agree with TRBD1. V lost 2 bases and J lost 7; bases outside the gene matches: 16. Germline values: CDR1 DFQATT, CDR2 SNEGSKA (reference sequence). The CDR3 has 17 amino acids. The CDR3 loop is CSARSRDRAVSGGELFF. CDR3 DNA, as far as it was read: TGCAGTGCTAGATCCCGGGACAGAGCTGTAAGTGGCGGGGAG.

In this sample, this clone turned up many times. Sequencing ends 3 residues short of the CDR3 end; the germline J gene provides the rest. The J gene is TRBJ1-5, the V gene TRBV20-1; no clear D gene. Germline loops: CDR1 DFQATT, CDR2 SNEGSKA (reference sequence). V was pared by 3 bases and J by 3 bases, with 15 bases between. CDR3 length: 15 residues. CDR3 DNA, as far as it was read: TGCAGTGCTAGTAAGGTGCCGCTGTCCAATCAGCCC. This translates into CSASKVPLSNQP. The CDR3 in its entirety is CSASKVPLSNQPQHF.

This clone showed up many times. The DNA read from the CDR3 is TGCGCCAGCAGCGTTCCAAGCGGAGGC. Its protein product is CASSVPSGG. The whole CDR3 protein is CASSVPSGGYTF. This chain connects TRBV5-1 to TRBJ1-2; D not certain. The read halts 3 residues ahead of the CDR3 end, with the missing end drawn from the germline J gene. The CDR3 is 12 amino acids. The germline CDR1 and CDR2 sequences are SGHRS and YFSETQ.

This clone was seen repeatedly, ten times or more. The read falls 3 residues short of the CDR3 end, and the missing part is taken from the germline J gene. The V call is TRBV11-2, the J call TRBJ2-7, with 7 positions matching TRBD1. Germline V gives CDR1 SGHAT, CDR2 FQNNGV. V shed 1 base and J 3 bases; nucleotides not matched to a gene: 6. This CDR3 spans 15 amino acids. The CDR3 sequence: CASSLVGDSYYEQYF. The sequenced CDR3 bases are TGTGCCAGCAGCTTAGTGGGGGACAGCTACTACGAG.

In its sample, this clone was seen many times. CDR3 DNA, as far as it was read: TGTGCCAGCAGCGTAGGAGGAGGGAGACAGGTTAATTCACCC. It specifies CASSVGGGRQVNSP. The full CDR3 is CASSVGGGRQVNSPLHF. V usage is TRBV9 and J usage is TRBJ1-6; D possibly corresponds to TRBD1 (6 bases). The read terminates 3 residues ahead of where the CDR3 ends, so the germline J gene completes it. Germline CDR1 and CDR2: SGDLS and YYNGEE. The CDR3 length is 17 residues. Deletions cut 0 bases from V and 6 bases from J, with 16 bases between. Based on the CDR3 plus reference TRBV9 and TRBJ1-6, the full variable domain is DSGVTQTPKHLITATGQRVTLRCSPRSGDLSVYWYQQSLDQGLQFLIQYYNGEERAKGNILERFSAQQFPDLHSELNLSSLELGDSALYFCASSVGGGRQVNSPLHFGNGTRLTVT.

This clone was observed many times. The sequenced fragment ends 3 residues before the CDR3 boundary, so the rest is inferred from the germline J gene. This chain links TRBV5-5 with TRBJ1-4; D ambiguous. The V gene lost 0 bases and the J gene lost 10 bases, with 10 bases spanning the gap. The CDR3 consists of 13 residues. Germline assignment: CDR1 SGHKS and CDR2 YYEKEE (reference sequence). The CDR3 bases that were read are TGTGCCAGCAGCTTGGCACTCGAAAGAAAA. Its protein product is CASSLALERK. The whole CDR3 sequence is CASSLALERKLFF.

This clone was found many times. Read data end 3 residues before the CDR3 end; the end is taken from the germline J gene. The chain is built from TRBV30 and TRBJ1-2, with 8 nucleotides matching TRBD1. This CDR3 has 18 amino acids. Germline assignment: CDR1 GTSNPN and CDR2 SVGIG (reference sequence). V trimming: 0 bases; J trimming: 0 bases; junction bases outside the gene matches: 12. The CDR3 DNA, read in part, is TGTGCCTGGAGTGTAAGGGTGTGGACAGGGATAGCTAACTATGGC. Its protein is CAWSVRVWTGIANYG. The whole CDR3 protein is CAWSVRVWTGIANYGYTF.

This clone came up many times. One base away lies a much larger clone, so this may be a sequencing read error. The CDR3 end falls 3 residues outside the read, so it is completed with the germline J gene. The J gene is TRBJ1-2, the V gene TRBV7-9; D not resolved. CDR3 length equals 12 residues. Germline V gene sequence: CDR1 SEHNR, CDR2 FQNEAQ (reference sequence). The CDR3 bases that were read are TGTTCCTTTCCCGCCTACTCGGGGGGC. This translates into CSFPAYSGG. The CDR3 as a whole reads CSFPAYSGGYTF.

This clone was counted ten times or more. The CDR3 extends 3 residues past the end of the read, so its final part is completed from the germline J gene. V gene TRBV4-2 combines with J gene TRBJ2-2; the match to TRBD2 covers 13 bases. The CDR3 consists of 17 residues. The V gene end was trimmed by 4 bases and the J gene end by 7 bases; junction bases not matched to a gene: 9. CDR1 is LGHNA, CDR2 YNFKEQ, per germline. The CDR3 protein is CASSPRRTSGRGGELFF. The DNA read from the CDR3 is TGTGCCAGCAGCCCCCGGCGGACTAGCGGGAGAGGCGGGGAG.

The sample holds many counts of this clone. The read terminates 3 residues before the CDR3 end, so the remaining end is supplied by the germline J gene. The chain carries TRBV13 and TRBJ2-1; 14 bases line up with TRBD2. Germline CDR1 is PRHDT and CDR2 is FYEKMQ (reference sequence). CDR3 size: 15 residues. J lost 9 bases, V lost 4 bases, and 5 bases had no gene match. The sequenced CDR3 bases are TGTGCCAGCAGCTGGGGGACTAGCGGGAGTATTGAG. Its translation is CASSWGTSGSIE. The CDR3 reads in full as CASSWGTSGSIEQFF.

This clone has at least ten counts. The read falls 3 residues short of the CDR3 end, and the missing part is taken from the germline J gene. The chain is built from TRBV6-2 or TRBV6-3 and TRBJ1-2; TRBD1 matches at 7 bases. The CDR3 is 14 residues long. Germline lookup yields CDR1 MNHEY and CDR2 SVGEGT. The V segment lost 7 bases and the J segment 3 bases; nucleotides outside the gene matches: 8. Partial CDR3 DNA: TGTGCCAGCAACCCTATAGACAGGGACTATGGC. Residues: CASNPIDRDYG. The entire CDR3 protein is CASNPIDRDYGYTF.

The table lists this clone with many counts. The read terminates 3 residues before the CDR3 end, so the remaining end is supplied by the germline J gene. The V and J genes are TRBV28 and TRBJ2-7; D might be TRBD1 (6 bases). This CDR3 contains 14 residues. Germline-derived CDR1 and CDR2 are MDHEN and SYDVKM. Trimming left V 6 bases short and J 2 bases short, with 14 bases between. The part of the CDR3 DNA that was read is TGTGCCAGCAGCCCCAGAGGGGGACCCTACGAG. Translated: CASSPRGGPYE. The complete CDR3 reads CASSPRGGPYEQYF.

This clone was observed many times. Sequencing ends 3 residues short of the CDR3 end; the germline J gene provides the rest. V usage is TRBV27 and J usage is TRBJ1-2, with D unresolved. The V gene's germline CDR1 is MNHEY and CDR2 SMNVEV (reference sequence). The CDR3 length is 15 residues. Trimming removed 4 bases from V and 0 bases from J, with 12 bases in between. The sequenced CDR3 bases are TGTGCCAGCAGTTCCGGCCATCTAGCTAACTATGGC. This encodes CASSSGHLANYG. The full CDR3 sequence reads CASSSGHLANYGYTF.

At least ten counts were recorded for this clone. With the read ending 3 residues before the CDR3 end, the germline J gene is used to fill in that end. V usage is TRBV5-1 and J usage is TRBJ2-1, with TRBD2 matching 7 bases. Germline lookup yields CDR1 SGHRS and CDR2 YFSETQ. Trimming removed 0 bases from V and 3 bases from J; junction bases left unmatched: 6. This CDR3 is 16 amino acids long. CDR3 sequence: CASSLDGAGNYNEQFF. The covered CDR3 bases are TGCGCCAGCAGCTTGGATGGAGCGGGGAACTACAATGAG.

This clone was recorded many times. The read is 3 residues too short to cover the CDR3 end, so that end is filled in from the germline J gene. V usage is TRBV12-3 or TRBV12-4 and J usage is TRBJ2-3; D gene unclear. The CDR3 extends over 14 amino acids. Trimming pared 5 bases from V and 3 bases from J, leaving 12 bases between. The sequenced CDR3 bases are TGTGCCAGCAGTCGCACCGGGTCGACAGATACG. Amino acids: CASSRTGSTDT. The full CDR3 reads CASSRTGSTDTQYF.